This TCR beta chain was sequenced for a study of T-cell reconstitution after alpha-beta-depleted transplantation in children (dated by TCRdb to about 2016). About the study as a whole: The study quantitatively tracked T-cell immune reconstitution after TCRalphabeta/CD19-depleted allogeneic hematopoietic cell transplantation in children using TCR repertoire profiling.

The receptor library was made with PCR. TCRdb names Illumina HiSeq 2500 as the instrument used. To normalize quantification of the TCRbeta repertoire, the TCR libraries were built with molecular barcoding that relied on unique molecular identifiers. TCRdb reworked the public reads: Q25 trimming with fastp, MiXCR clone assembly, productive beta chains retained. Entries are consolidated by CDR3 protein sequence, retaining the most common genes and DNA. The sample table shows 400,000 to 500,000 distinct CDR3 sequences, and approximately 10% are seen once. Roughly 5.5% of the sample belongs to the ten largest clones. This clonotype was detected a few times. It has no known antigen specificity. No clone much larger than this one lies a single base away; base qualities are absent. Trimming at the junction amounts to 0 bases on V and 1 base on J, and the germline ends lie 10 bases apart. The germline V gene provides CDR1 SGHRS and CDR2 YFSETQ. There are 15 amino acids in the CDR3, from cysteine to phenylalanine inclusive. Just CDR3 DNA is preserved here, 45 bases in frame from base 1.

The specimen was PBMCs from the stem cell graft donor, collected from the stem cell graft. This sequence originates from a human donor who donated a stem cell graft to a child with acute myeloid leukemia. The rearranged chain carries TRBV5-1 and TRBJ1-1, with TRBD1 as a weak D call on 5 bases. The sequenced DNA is TGCGCCAGCAGCTTGGACAGGTGGGCGAACACTGAAGCTTTCTTT. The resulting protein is CASSLDRWANTEAFF.